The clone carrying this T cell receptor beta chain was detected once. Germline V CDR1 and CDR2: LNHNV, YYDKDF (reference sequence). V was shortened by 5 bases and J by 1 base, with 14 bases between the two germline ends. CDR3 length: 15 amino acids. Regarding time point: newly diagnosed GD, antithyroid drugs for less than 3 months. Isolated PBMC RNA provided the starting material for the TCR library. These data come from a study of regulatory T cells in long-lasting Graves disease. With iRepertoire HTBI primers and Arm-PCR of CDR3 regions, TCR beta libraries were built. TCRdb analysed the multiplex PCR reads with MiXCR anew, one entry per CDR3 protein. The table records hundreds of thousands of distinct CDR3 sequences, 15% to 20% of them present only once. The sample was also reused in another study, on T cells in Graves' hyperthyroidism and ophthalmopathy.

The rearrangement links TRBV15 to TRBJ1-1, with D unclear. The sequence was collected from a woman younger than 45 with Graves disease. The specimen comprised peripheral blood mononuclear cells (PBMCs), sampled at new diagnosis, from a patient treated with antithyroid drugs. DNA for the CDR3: TGTGCCACCAGCGGAAATCGGGCCCGGAACACTGAAGCTTTCTTT. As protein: CATSGNRARNTEAFF.